The 23 T cell receptor beta chains below come from one sample, sequenced in a study of CD8 T cells in ankylosing spondylitis. Using its own MiXCR run on the 5' RACE reads, TCRdb lists one record per CDR3 protein. The sample carries more than 500,000 distinct CDR3 sequences, over 4% recorded once. Their recognized antigens are unknown. Study results and caveats: A TCR beta motif made of roughly eight highly homologous variants seemed typical of ankylosing spondylitis blood.

Sequenced material: blood, either unsorted or a sorted T cell fraction (not recorded which). The receptor set was obtained from a male donor with ankylosing spondylitis.

This clonotype was seen at least ten times. The genes are TRBV7-2 and TRBJ1-1, with 7 bases lining up with TRBD1. Germline CDR1 and CDR2: SGHTA and FQGNSA. The ends lost 1 base at V and 4 bases at J; junction bases unmatched: 3. The CDR3 sequence is 14 residues long. The CDR3 coding sequence is TGTGCCAGCAGCTTAGTGACAGGGTCCACTGAAGCTTTCTTT. This gives the protein CASSLVTGSTEAFF.

This clonotype was counted ten times or more. Here the CDR3 DNA reads TGCAGTGCTAGCCAGGGTGGTTCTAATGAAAAACTGTTTTTT. As protein: CSASQGGSNEKLFF. The J gene is TRBJ1-4, the V gene TRBV20-1, with a weak D call TRBD1 (5 bases). V lost 3 bases and J 3 bases, leaving 11 bases between the germline ends. CDR3 length: 14 amino acids. The germline CDR1 and CDR2 sequences are DFQATT and SNEGSKA (reference sequence).

There are many counts of this clonotype. This sequence joins TRBV25-1 and TRBJ1-4; D ambiguous. CDR3 length: 14 residues. The germline V gene encodes CDR1 MGHDK and CDR2 SYGVNS. The germline V and J ends were trimmed by 3 bases and 8 bases, with 13 bases remaining between them. CDR3 in amino acids: CASSDLRVSEKLFF. The CDR3 DNA follows: TGTGCCAGCAGTGATTTGAGGGTCAGCGAAAAACTGTTTTTT.

In this sample, this clonotype turned up many times. The rearrangement joins TRBV6-5 to TRBJ2-7; D possibly corresponds to TRBD2 (5 bases). CDR1 and CDR2 (germline): MNHEY, SVGAGI. The CDR3 is made up of 14 amino acids. V was shortened by 2 bases and J by 2 bases, with 10 bases between the two germline ends. The chain's CDR3 is CASSYGGSPYEQYF. The CDR3 nucleotides read TGTGCCAGCAGTTACGGAGGCAGCCCCTACGAGCAGTACTTC.

This clonotype was seen only once. One end of the junction varies from germline; a read error may be responsible. This chain uses TRBV5-1 with TRBJ2-1; D remains unclear. The CDR3 loop spans 14 amino acids. Germline assignment: CDR1 SGHRS and CDR2 YFSETQ. The CDR3 DNA follows: TGTGCCAGCAGAATGGATAAGGTCTACAATGAGCAGTTCTTC. This gives the protein CASRMDKVYNEQFF. The full variable domain, completed using reference TRBV5-1 and TRBJ2-1, is KAGVTQTPRYLIKTRGQQVTLSCSPISGHRSVSWYQQTPGQGLQFLFEYFSETQRNKGNFPGRFSGRQFSNSRSEMNVSTLELGDSALYLCASRMDKVYNEQFFGPGTRLTVL.

This clonotype has just a few counts. The J gene is TRBJ2-1, the V gene TRBV5-1, with TRBD1 matching 12 bases. The CDR3 loop spans 14 amino acids. The germline CDR1 and CDR2 sequences are SGHRS and YFSETQ. Trimming removed 4 bases from V and 8 bases from J; junction bases left unmatched: 4. The CDR3 bases are TGCGCCAGCAGCGGAGGGACAGGGGGCCATGAGCAGTTCTTC. It yields the protein CASSGGTGGHEQFF.

This clonotype was recorded at least ten times. At one of its ends the junction is not consistent with the germline gene, which may arise from a read error. V and J are TRBV20-1 and TRBJ2-5, with no clear D. Germline V lookup: CDR1 DFQATT, CDR2 SNEGSKA (reference sequence). The CDR3 is made up of 13 amino acids. CDR3 in amino acids: CSARGRLRETQYF. The CDR3 coding sequence is TGCAGTGCCAGAGGTCGATTACGAGAGACCCAGTACTTC.

This chain joins TRBV5-1 and TRBJ2-7; the D is unclear. Germline CDR1 and CDR2: SGHRS and YFSETQ. The CDR3 has 16 amino acids. The ends were cut back, 4 bases at V and 3 bases at J, with 20 bases in the middle. The CDR3 is CASSHIAGQLGYEQYF. The DNA for the CDR3 is TGCGCCAGCAGCCACATAGCCGGGCAGTTGGGCTACGAGCAGTACTTC.

The J gene is TRBJ2-7, the V gene TRBV5-1; D call uncertain. Germline V lookup: CDR1 SGHRS, CDR2 YFSETQ. The CDR3 consists of 14 residues. V gave up 4 bases and J gave up 0 bases, with 11 bases separating them. As DNA, the CDR3 is TGCGCCAGCAGCCGAAACGCCGGCTCCTACGAGCAGTACTTC. Protein product: CASSRNAGSYEQYF.

This clonotype was seen at least ten times. This sequence joins TRBV7-9 and TRBJ2-1; 9 nucleotides agree with TRBD1. The CDR3 consists of 15 residues. Germline V gene lookup returns CDR1 SEHNR and CDR2 FQNEAQ (reference sequence). V trimming: 5 bases; J trimming: 2 bases; junction bases outside the gene matches: 4. CDR3 residues: CASSPDRGTYNEQFF. The DNA for the CDR3 is TGTGCCAGCAGCCCGGACAGGGGAACCTACAATGAGCAGTTCTTC. The whole variable domain, remainder taken from reference TRBV7-9 and TRBJ2-1, is DTGVSQNPRHKITKRGQNVTFRCDPISEHNRLYWYRQTLGQGPEFLTYFQNEAQLEKSRLLSDRFSAERPKGSFSTLEIQRTEQGDSAMYLCASSPDRGTYNEQFFGPGTRLTVL.

The table lists this clonotype with a few counts. The rearrangement joins TRBV6-5 to TRBJ1-1; D remains ambiguous. Germline loops: CDR1 MNHEY, CDR2 SVGAGI. The CDR3 totals 13 residues. V was shortened by 5 bases and J by 0 bases, with 7 bases between the two germline ends. The DNA for the CDR3 is TGTGCCAGCAGTATTAGTATGAACACTGAAGCTTTCTTT. Translating gives CASSISMNTEAFF.

The sample holds many counts of this clonotype. V usage is TRBV7-2 and J usage is TRBJ1-2; TRBD1 might be the D (5 bases). This CDR3 contains 16 residues. Trimming left V 2 bases short and J 4 bases short, with 17 bases between. Per the germline V gene, CDR1 is SGHTA and CDR2 is FQGNSA. The CDR3 loop is CASSLRIQGWSYGYTF. The CDR3 DNA reads TGTGCCAGCAGCTTACGGATCCAGGGCTGGAGCTATGGCTACACCTTC.

The chain recombines TRBV5-1 with TRBJ2-3; a possible D gene is TRBD1 (6 bases). Trimming took 5 bases from V and 4 from J, leaving 20 bases between them. The CDR3 runs 16 residues. Germline CDR1 SGHRS, CDR2 YFSETQ. This chain's CDR3 is CASSIATSGEADTQYF. The DNA for the CDR3 is TGCGCCAGCAGTATCGCCACCTCAGGGGAAGCAGATACGCAGTATTTT.

The sample holds many counts of this clonotype. The rearrangement joins TRBV7-2 to TRBJ2-2, with D perhaps TRBD2 (6 bases). V shed 5 bases and J shed 7 bases, with 14 bases lying between them. This CDR3 has 14 amino acids. Germline CDR1 is SGHTA and CDR2 is FQGNSA. The CDR3 nucleotides are TGTGCCAGCAGCGCCCTAGCGTATGGCGGGGAGCTGTTTTTT. It encodes CASSALAYGGELFF.

This clonotype was seen ten or more times. The chain recombines TRBV29-1 with TRBJ1-4; 7 nucleotides line up with TRBD1. CDR1 is SQVTM and CDR2 is ANQGSEA in the germline V gene. Unmatched junction bases numbered 5, after V lost 7 bases and J lost 6 bases. This CDR3 is 12 amino acids long. Here the CDR3 DNA reads TGCAGCGCGGGGACAGCCGATGAAAAACTGTTTTTT. Amino acids: CSAGTADEKLFF.

This clonotype was picked up many times. This rearrangement joins TRBV5-1 to TRBJ1-2; the D is unclear. This CDR3 has 14 amino acids. Trimming cost V 5 bases and J 5 bases, with 16 bases left between them. Germline V gene data show CDR1 as SGHRS and CDR2 as YFSETQ. Here the CDR3 DNA reads TGCGCCAGCAGGGCGAGTGGGGAAAATTATGGCTACACCTTC. Encoded protein: CASRASGENYGYTF.

This clonotype has ten or more counts. This rearrangement joins TRBV4-1 to TRBJ2-1; TRBD2 might be the D (7 bases). The CDR3 runs 17 residues. Germline CDR1 reads MGHRA; CDR2 reads YSYEKL. The V end lost 6 bases, the J end lost 2 bases, and 20 bases lay between the germline ends. The CDR3 loop is CASRPELRGGPYNEQFF. The DNA of the CDR3 is TGCGCCAGCAGACCAGAATTGAGGGGGGGGCCCTACAATGAGCAGTTCTTC.

This chain links TRBV18 with TRBJ2-1, with 8 bases matching TRBD2. V was clipped by 2 bases and J by 7 bases; unmatched bases: 7. The CDR3 is 15 residues long. Germline CDR1 KGHSH, CDR2 LQKENI. DNA of the CDR3: TGTGCCAGCTCACCAGAAGCGGGAGTAGTAAATGAGCAGTTCTTC. This gives the protein CASSPEAGVVNEQFF.

At least ten counts were recorded for this clonotype. The V gene is TRBV20-1, the J gene TRBJ2-5, with TRBD2 matching 8 bases. Germline V gene data show CDR1 as DFQATT and CDR2 as SNEGSKA (reference sequence). The length of the CDR3 is 13 residues. V shed 5 bases, J shed 4 bases, and the junction held 6 bases outside the gene matches. This CDR3 reads CSAVAGQRETQYF. The CDR3 nucleotides read TGCAGTGCTGTAGCGGGGCAGAGAGAGACCCAGTACTTC.

This clonotype was picked up many times. The genes are TRBV20-1 and TRBJ1-2, with D hard to call. This CDR3 has 13 residues. V gave up 4 bases and J gave up 2 bases, with 11 bases separating them. CDR1 and CDR2 from the germline V gene are DFQATT and SNEGSKA (reference sequence). The CDR3 coding sequence is TGCAGTGCTATTTCGGGGAACAACTATGGCTACACCTTC. Amino acids: CSAISGNNYGYTF.

This clonotype has a count of ten or more. The chain recombines TRBV5-1 with TRBJ2-1; the D gene is possibly TRBD2 (6 bases). The germline V gene has CDR1 SGHRS and CDR2 YFSETQ. V lost 5 bases and J 2 bases, leaving 14 bases between the germline ends. The CDR3 spans 15 residues. CDR3 nucleotide sequence: TGCGCCAGCAGACAAGGCGGGGCTACCTACAATGAGCAGTTCTTC. This sequence encodes CASRQGGATYNEQFF.

This clonotype was detected ten times or more. The J gene is TRBJ1-5, the V gene TRBV6-5; no firm D call. The V end was cut by 8 bases, the J end by 5 bases, with 7 bases between. This CDR3 region has 11 residues. CDR1 and CDR2 (germline): MNHEY, SVGAGI. CDR3 sequence: CASGEYQPQHF. DNA for the CDR3: TGTGCCAGCGGAGAATATCAGCCCCAGCATTTT.

This clonotype has ten or more counts. The chain employs TRBV20-1 and TRBJ2-5, with 8 bases identical to TRBD2. The ends lost 5 bases at V and 5 bases at J; junction bases unmatched: 7. The germline V gene has CDR1 DFQATT and CDR2 SNEGSKA (reference sequence). The CDR3 is 13 residues long. For the CDR3, the DNA is TGCAGTGCTCCAAAGACTAGCGTGGAGACCCAGTACTTC. Its translation is CSAPKTSVETQYF.